This is a list of T cell receptor beta chains from one sample in a study of T cell repertoires in cytomegalovirus infection. TCRdb re-analysed the reads in MiXCR, keeping a single row per CDR3 protein. The sample carries some 130,000 distinct CDR3 sequences, about 10% recorded once. The sequenced material came from PBMCs. The receptors shown here come from a human donor in good health (CMV status not recorded). Some clones in this sample may be carry-over from other donors' samples. Each CDR3 is given with its conserved first and last residue. A D gene is named only where the DNA matches it firmly. A row's size may be missing; if present it is once, few, many or a size class.

CDR3nt: TGTGCCAGCAGATCTCGACAGGGCACTGAAGCTTTCTTT; CDR3aa: CASRSRQGTEAFF; d_gene: TRBD1; v_gene: TRBV6-1; abundance: many; j_gene: TRBJ1-1
CDR3nt: TGCAGTGCTAGAAAAGCGGGGGGTCACAATGAGCAGTTCTTC; CDR3aa: CSARKAGGHNEQFF; d_gene: TRBD2; v_gene: TRBV20-1; abundance: few; j_gene: TRBJ2-1
CDR3nt: TGTGCCAGCAGCAAGGGGAGCGCGCGGGACATTCAGTACTTC; CDR3aa: CASSKGSARDIQYF; d_gene: -; v_gene: TRBV6-5; abundance: -; j_gene: TRBJ2-4
CDR3nt: TGTGCCAGCAGCTTAGAAGTTGGGATTGGAAACATTCAGTACTTC; CDR3aa: CASSLEVGIGNIQYF; d_gene: -; v_gene: TRBV7-9; abundance: many; j_gene: TRBJ2-4
CDR3nt: TGTGCCAGCAGTGACTACACCGGGGAGCTGTTTTTT; CDR3aa: CASSDYTGELFF; d_gene: -; v_gene: TRBV2; abundance: -; j_gene: TRBJ2-2
CDR3nt: TGTGCCAGCAGTTTCTGGGGGACAGGGAGGATCACTGAAGCTTTCTTT; CDR3aa: CASSFWGTGRITEAFF; d_gene: TRBD1; v_gene: TRBV28; abundance: many; j_gene: TRBJ1-1
CDR3nt: TGTGCCAGCAGAGGCCTCACTGAAGCTTTCTTT; CDR3aa: CASRGLTEAFF; d_gene: -; v_gene: TRBV28; abundance: many; j_gene: TRBJ1-1
CDR3nt: TGTGCCAGCAGCGCACGGCAGGGAGAAACTGAAGCTTTCTTT; CDR3aa: CASSARQGETEAFF; d_gene: -; v_gene: TRBV5-4; abundance: few; j_gene: TRBJ1-1
CDR3nt: TGTGCCAGCAGCTTTAGTCCGAACTCTAACTATGGCTACACCTTC; CDR3aa: CASSFSPNSNYGYTF; d_gene: -; v_gene: TRBV11-2; abundance: -; j_gene: TRBJ1-2
CDR3nt: TGTGCCAGCATTGGAGGAAATGAGCAGTTCTTC; CDR3aa: CASIGGNEQFF; d_gene: -; v_gene: TRBV28; abundance: many; j_gene: TRBJ2-1
CDR3nt: TGCAGTGCTCGTGCGCCGTCCTACAATGAGCAGTTCTTC; CDR3aa: CSARAPSYNEQFF; d_gene: -; v_gene: TRBV20-1; abundance: -; j_gene: TRBJ2-1
CDR3nt: TGTGCCAGCAGGACAACAGGGTTAAACTATGGCTACACCTTC; CDR3aa: CASRTTGLNYGYTF; d_gene: -; v_gene: TRBV2; abundance: -; j_gene: TRBJ1-2
CDR3nt: TGTGCCACTTACGACCAGCTGGAAACCTACACCTTC; CDR3aa: CATYDQLETYTF; d_gene: -; v_gene: TRBV28; abundance: many; j_gene: TRBJ1-2
CDR3nt: TGTGCCAGCAGTGTGGACAGGGTGAACACTGAAGCTTTCTTT; CDR3aa: CASSVDRVNTEAFF; d_gene: TRBD1; v_gene: TRBV2; abundance: many; j_gene: TRBJ1-1
CDR3nt: TGTGCCAGCACCCTTCGGGGGGGGGCTTACAATGAGCAGTTCTTC; CDR3aa: CASTLRGGAYNEQFF; d_gene: TRBD2; v_gene: TRBV12-3/TRBV12-4; abundance: many; j_gene: TRBJ2-1
CDR3nt: TGTGCCAGCAGCTTAGTACGTACCCCTATTTCACCCCTCCACTTT; CDR3aa: CASSLVRTPISPLHF; d_gene: -; v_gene: TRBV7-2; abundance: many; j_gene: TRBJ1-6
CDR3nt: TGTGCCAGCAGCCAAGATATGAGGCAGGGTGGAGCTTTCTTT; CDR3aa: CASSQDMRQGGAFF; d_gene: -; v_gene: TRBV14; abundance: few; j_gene: TRBJ1-1
CDR3nt: TGTGCCAGCAGCTTAGATTCGATCGAGCAGTACTTC; CDR3aa: CASSLDSIEQYF; d_gene: -; v_gene: TRBV7-9; abundance: few; j_gene: TRBJ2-7
CDR3nt: TGTGCTAGCAGCTTAGAACGCGGGGAGACCCAGTACTTC; CDR3aa: CASSLERGETQYF; d_gene: -; v_gene: TRBV7-7; abundance: many; j_gene: TRBJ2-5
CDR3nt: TGCCTTCCTGAGGGGGCATATGGCTACACCTTC; CDR3aa: CLPEGAYGYTF; d_gene: TRBD1; v_gene: TRBV20-1; abundance: -; j_gene: TRBJ1-2
CDR3nt: TGCAGTGCTAGGTCAAGGACAAGCCGGGCTTACAATGAGCAGTTCTTC; CDR3aa: CSARSRTSRAYNEQFF; d_gene: -; v_gene: TRBV20-1; abundance: -; j_gene: TRBJ2-1
CDR3nt: TGTGCCAGTAGTAACTCGCGGGCCACAGATACGCAGTATTTT; CDR3aa: CASSNSRATDTQYF; d_gene: -; v_gene: TRBV19; abundance: many; j_gene: TRBJ2-3
CDR3nt: TGTGCCAGCAGCTTAGGAGGGCGGCCCCAGCATTTT; CDR3aa: CASSLGGRPQHF; d_gene: -; v_gene: TRBV7-9; abundance: many; j_gene: TRBJ1-5
CDR3nt: TGCAGTGCCTCCCAGTATGGCTACACCTTC; CDR3aa: CSASQYGYTF; d_gene: -; v_gene: TRBV20-1; abundance: once; j_gene: TRBJ1-2
CDR3nt: TGCAGTGCCGCGGGACAGGGGGCGAACTATGGCTACACCTTC; CDR3aa: CSAAGQGANYGYTF; d_gene: TRBD1; v_gene: TRBV20-1; abundance: many; j_gene: TRBJ1-2
CDR3nt: TGTGCCAGCACCTTTGGGGTCCTAGCGGGCAATGAGCAGTTCTTC; CDR3aa: CASTFGVLAGNEQFF; d_gene: TRBD2; v_gene: TRBV7-8; abundance: many; j_gene: TRBJ2-1
CDR3nt: TGTGCCAGCAGCCACGGTGGGAACACTGAAGCTTTCTTT; CDR3aa: CASSHGGNTEAFF; d_gene: -; v_gene: TRBV7-2; abundance: many; j_gene: TRBJ1-1
CDR3nt: TGTGCCAGCAGTTTCTCTTTAGGTCTTCACTATGGCTACACCTTC; CDR3aa: CASSFSLGLHYGYTF; d_gene: -; v_gene: TRBV12-3/TRBV12-4; abundance: many; j_gene: TRBJ1-2
CDR3nt: TGTGCCAGCAGCTTAGCACAGACCTTCCACTCTGGGGCCAACGTCCTGACTTTC; CDR3aa: CASSLAQTFHSGANVLTF; d_gene: -; v_gene: TRBV7-2; abundance: many; j_gene: TRBJ2-6
CDR3nt: TGTGCCAGCAGCTTAGGAGCTATGAGCGGGGCTAACAATGAGCAGTTCTTC; CDR3aa: CASSLGAMSGANNEQFF; d_gene: TRBD2; v_gene: TRBV11-3; abundance: many; j_gene: TRBJ2-1
CDR3nt: TGTGCCAGCAGCGATCGTCCGGGACAGAATAACTATGGCTACACCTTC; CDR3aa: CASSDRPGQNNYGYTF; d_gene: TRBD1; v_gene: TRBV28; abundance: many; j_gene: TRBJ1-2
CDR3nt: TGTGCCAGCAGCTTAACTTACACAGATACGCAGTATTTT; CDR3aa: CASSLTYTDTQYF; d_gene: -; v_gene: TRBV7-9; abundance: many; j_gene: TRBJ2-3
CDR3nt: TGCAGTGCCATAGAGGCTAGCGGGGCCCCTCGCGAGCAGTTCTTC; CDR3aa: CSAIEASGAPREQFF; d_gene: TRBD2; v_gene: TRBV20-1; abundance: -; j_gene: TRBJ2-1
CDR3nt: TGTGCCAGCACCTCGGGACAGATAGTGTTCGGCTACACCTTC; CDR3aa: CASTSGQIVFGYTF; d_gene: TRBD1; v_gene: TRBV12-3/TRBV12-4; abundance: many; j_gene: TRBJ1-2
CDR3nt: TGTGCCAGCAGCTTAGGGTTGTCGACCGGGACAGGGATCTCCTACGAGCAGTACTTC; CDR3aa: CASSLGLSTGTGISYEQYF; d_gene: TRBD1; v_gene: TRBV7-8; abundance: many; j_gene: TRBJ2-7
CDR3nt: TGTGCCAGCAGTTCCCCCTACGAGCAGTACTTC; CDR3aa: CASSSPYEQYF; d_gene: -; v_gene: TRBV27; abundance: many; j_gene: TRBJ2-7
CDR3nt: TGCAGTGCTAGAATAGACTCCTACGAGCAGTACTTC; CDR3aa: CSARIDSYEQYF; d_gene: -; v_gene: TRBV20-1; abundance: many; j_gene: TRBJ2-7
CDR3nt: TGTGCCAGCAGTGATTCCCTCCAGCGCAAGAGCTCCTACAATGAGCAGTTCTTC; CDR3aa: CASSDSLQRKSSYNEQFF; d_gene: -; v_gene: TRBV2; abundance: many; j_gene: TRBJ2-1
CDR3nt: TGCAGCGTTGGGGTAGGGGGCAATCCCCCCTACGAGCAGTACTTC; CDR3aa: CSVGVGGNPPYEQYF; d_gene: TRBD1; v_gene: TRBV29-1; abundance: -; j_gene: TRBJ2-7
CDR3nt: TGTGCCAGCAGGACAGGCGTAGAGTATGGCTACACCTTC; CDR3aa: CASRTGVEYGYTF; d_gene: -; v_gene: TRBV6-5; abundance: many; j_gene: TRBJ1-2
CDR3nt: -; CDR3aa: CASSSSGGPLLGPQHF; d_gene: -; v_gene: TRBV28; abundance: many; j_gene: TRBJ1-5
CDR3nt: TGCAGCGCCGCAACAGGGCCCTACGAGCAGTACTTC; CDR3aa: CSAATGPYEQYF; d_gene: -; v_gene: TRBV29-1; abundance: -; j_gene: TRBJ2-7
CDR3nt: TGCAGTGCTGGGACACCTTTAGCTAACTATGGCTACACCTTC; CDR3aa: CSAGTPLANYGYTF; d_gene: -; v_gene: TRBV20-1; abundance: few; j_gene: TRBJ1-2
CDR3nt: TGCGCCAGCAGCTTGGGCCCGGAAGCTTTCTTT; CDR3aa: CASSLGPEAFF; d_gene: -; v_gene: TRBV5-1; abundance: -; j_gene: TRBJ1-1
CDR3nt: TGTGCCAGCAGTGCAACCAGACGACTTAGCAATCAGCCCCAGCATTTT; CDR3aa: CASSATRRLSNQPQHF; d_gene: -; v_gene: TRBV28; abundance: many; j_gene: TRBJ1-5
CDR3nt: TGTGCCAGCAGGGGGACAGGAGAAGAGACCCAGTACTTC; CDR3aa: CASRGTGEETQYF; d_gene: TRBD1; v_gene: TRBV6-1; abundance: -; j_gene: TRBJ2-5
CDR3nt: TGTGCCAGCAGCTTAGCGCACAGGAACTATGGCTACACCTTC; CDR3aa: CASSLAHRNYGYTF; d_gene: -; v_gene: TRBV7-8; abundance: many; j_gene: TRBJ1-2
CDR3nt: TGCAGTACCCCGCAGGGATGGAGGGTGAACACTGAAGCTTTCTTT; CDR3aa: CSTPQGWRVNTEAFF; d_gene: -; v_gene: TRBV20-1; abundance: few; j_gene: TRBJ1-1
CDR3nt: TGTGCCAGCAGCTTAGTGCCGGCAGCATACGAGCAGTACTTC; CDR3aa: CASSLVPAAYEQYF; d_gene: -; v_gene: TRBV7-2; abundance: many; j_gene: TRBJ2-7
CDR3nt: TGTGCCAGTAGTGTACCCGGGACTAGCGGGGGGTACACCGGGGAGCTGTTTTTT; CDR3aa: CASSVPGTSGGYTGELFF; d_gene: TRBD2; v_gene: TRBV19; abundance: many; j_gene: TRBJ2-2
CDR3nt: TGTGCCAGCAGGAAACGGGACAGCAGGGCGCCCCAGCATTTT; CDR3aa: CASRKRDSRAPQHF; d_gene: TRBD1; v_gene: TRBV2; abundance: many; j_gene: TRBJ1-5